This T cell receptor beta chain was captured by sequencing in a study of OX40 agonist ivuxolimab in advanced cancers. Measured with immunoSEQ multiplex PCR; TCRdb has only the in-frame clones, and not every one. The sample includes around 100,000 clones, more than 85% of them seen just once. The ends were cut back, 3 bases at V and 6 bases at J, with 16 bases in the middle. This CDR3 region has 14 residues. The V gene's germline CDR1 is SGDLS and CDR2 YYNGEE. The chain carries TRBV9 and TRBJ2-7; D not certain. The sequencing here drew on CD4+ or CD8+ T cells sorted from blood, taken in a trial of the OX40 agonist ivuxolimab. This sequence originates from an adult with an advanced solid tumor such as melanoma, head and neck, liver or kidney cancer. CDR3 DNA: TGTGCCAGCAGCGCAATTCTGGGGTCGGGCGAGCAGTACTTC. Its protein is CASSAILGSGEQYF.